A selection of T cell receptor beta chains follows, all from one sample in a study of blood T cell repertoires in COVID-19. Sequencing used immunoSEQ multiplex PCR; TCRdb keeps in-frame clones, though not all of them. This table holds about 400,000 clones, roughly 90% found once. Material for sequencing was PBMCs or T cells enriched from blood (not recorded which). These receptors all stem from a woman in her forties with acute COVID-19. CDR3s include the opening cysteine and the closing phenylalanine or tryptophan. The order of the fields is clone size, J gene, V gene, D gene, CDR3 protein, CDR3 DNA. The D gene is left open where the match is weak. A clone size is listed for some rows: how often the clone was seen (once, few, many), or a class if it is expanded.

clone size: .
J gene: TRBJ2-7
V gene: TRBV19
D gene: TRBD1
CDR3 protein: CASKDRLFYEQYF
CDR3 DNA: TGTGCCAGCAAGGACAGGTTATTCTACGAGCAGTACTTC

clone size: .
J gene: TRBJ1-2
V gene: TRBV6-5
D gene: TRBD1
CDR3 protein: CASEGTGGIYGYTF
CDR3 DNA: TGTGCCAGCGAAGGGACAGGGGGTATCTATGGCTACACCTTC

clone size: .
J gene: TRBJ2-2
V gene: TRBV10-3
D gene: TRBD1
CDR3 protein: CAISGPGQGARDTGELFF
CDR3 DNA: TGTGCCATCAGTGGCCCGGGACAGGGGGCAAGAGACACCGGGGAGCTGTTTTTT

clone size: .
J gene: TRBJ2-6
V gene: TRBV6-5
D gene: .
CDR3 protein: CASSRGGSGANVLTF
CDR3 DNA: TGTGCCAGCAGCCGCGGGGGCAGTGGGGCCAACGTCCTGACTTTC

clone size: .
J gene: TRBJ1-1
V gene: TRBV12-3/TRBV12-4
D gene: .
CDR3 protein: CASSRAGRTEAFF
CDR3 DNA: TGTGCCAGCAGCCGCGCGGGGCGGACTGAAGCTTTCTTT

clone size: .
J gene: TRBJ1-6
V gene: TRBV7-9
D gene: TRBD1
CDR3 protein: CASSLTGNNSPLHF
CDR3 DNA: TGTGCCAGCAGCCTGACAGGGAATAATTCACCCCTCCACTTT

clone size: .
J gene: TRBJ1-1
V gene: TRBV12-3/TRBV12-4
D gene: .
CDR3 protein: CASTRNTEAFF
CDR3 DNA: TGTGCCAGCACCAGAAACACTGAAGCTTTCTTT

clone size: .
J gene: TRBJ1-1
V gene: TRBV27
D gene: .
CDR3 protein: CASSLSAGATEAFF
CDR3 DNA: TGTGCCAGCAGTTTATCAGCGGGGGCCACTGAAGCTTTCTTT

clone size: .
J gene: TRBJ1-3
V gene: TRBV2
D gene: .
CDR3 protein: CASSDMEGSGNTIYF
CDR3 DNA: TGTGCCAGCAGTGATATGGAGGGCTCTGGAAACACCATATATTTT

clone size: .
J gene: TRBJ1-4
V gene: TRBV12-3/TRBV12-4
D gene: .
CDR3 protein: CASSWGGEEKLFF
CDR3 DNA: TGTGCCAGCAGTTGGGGGGGAGAAGAAAAACTGTTTTTT

clone size: .
J gene: TRBJ1-5
V gene: TRBV30
D gene: .
CDR3 protein: CAWSATEYQPQHF
CDR3 DNA: TGTGCCTGGAGCGCGACAGAATATCAGCCCCAGCATTTT

clone size: .
J gene: TRBJ2-3
V gene: TRBV7-8
D gene: .
CDR3 protein: CASSPNWDTQYF
CDR3 DNA: TGTGCCAGCAGCCCGAACTGGGATACGCAGTATTTT

clone size: .
J gene: TRBJ2-2
V gene: TRBV5-1
D gene: .
CDR3 protein: CASSFLGSTGELFF
CDR3 DNA: TGCGCCAGCAGCTTCTTAGGGAGCACCGGGGAGCTGTTTTTT

clone size: .
J gene: TRBJ2-2
V gene: TRBV18
D gene: TRBD1
CDR3 protein: CASSIGTGWTGELFF
CDR3 DNA: TGTGCCAGCTCAATTGGGACAGGATGGACCGGGGAGCTGTTTTTT

clone size: .
J gene: TRBJ1-2
V gene: TRBV10-3
D gene: .
CDR3 protein: CAIRLYPAGYTF
CDR3 DNA: TGTGCCATCCGTCTCTACCCCGCCGGCTACACCTTC

clone size: .
J gene: TRBJ1-4
V gene: TRBV5-4
D gene: TRBD1
CDR3 protein: CASSSAGQGRHEKLFF
CDR3 DNA: TGTGCCAGCAGCTCAGCCGGACAGGGGAGGCATGAAAAACTGTTTTTT

clone size: .
J gene: TRBJ2-2
V gene: TRBV29-1
D gene: TRBD1
CDR3 protein: CSVARQGYTGELFF
CDR3 DNA: TGCAGCGTCGCCCGACAGGGATACACCGGGGAGCTGTTTTTT

clone size: .
J gene: TRBJ2-2
V gene: TRBV5-1
D gene: .
CDR3 protein: CASSLAEFTGELFF
CDR3 DNA: TGCGCCAGCAGCTTGGCCGAGTTCACCGGGGAGCTGTTTTTT

clone size: .
J gene: TRBJ1-4
V gene: TRBV18
D gene: .
CDR3 protein: CASSPPAAGFDEKLFF
CDR3 DNA: TGTGCCAGCTCACCACCGGCGGCAGGGTTTGATGAAAAACTGTTTTTT

clone size: .
J gene: TRBJ1-2
V gene: TRBV5-8
D gene: .
CDR3 protein: CASRRRGTNYGYTF
CDR3 DNA: TGTGCCAGCAGGCGGCGGGGGACAAACTATGGCTACACCTTC

clone size: .
J gene: TRBJ1-1
V gene: TRBV18
D gene: TRBD1
CDR3 protein: CASSPSRDRGANTEAFF
CDR3 DNA: TGTGCCAGCTCACCGTCCCGGGACAGGGGGGCGAACACTGAAGCTTTCTTT

clone size: once
J gene: TRBJ2-2
V gene: TRBV5-1
D gene: TRBD1
CDR3 protein: CASSLGQGADTGELFF
CDR3 DNA: TGCGCCAGCAGCCTCGGACAGGGGGCTGACACCGGGGAGCTGTTTTTT

clone size: .
J gene: TRBJ1-1
V gene: TRBV2
D gene: .
CDR3 protein: CASSDPGGNTEAFF
CDR3 DNA: TGTGCCAGCAGTGACCCGGGGGGGAACACTGAAGCTTTCTTT

clone size: .
J gene: TRBJ1-2
V gene: TRBV6-1
D gene: TRBD1
CDR3 protein: CASSEWVRGNGYTF
CDR3 DNA: TGTGCCAGCAGTGAATGGGTCAGGGGGAATGGCTACACCTTC

clone size: .
J gene: TRBJ1-5
V gene: TRBV2
D gene: .
CDR3 protein: CASREQEYSNQPQHF
CDR3 DNA: TGTGCCAGCAGGGAACAGGAATATAGCAATCAGCCCCAGCATTTT

clone size: .
J gene: TRBJ2-7
V gene: TRBV30
D gene: .
CDR3 protein: CAWKVVSSGIYEQYF
CDR3 DNA: TGTGCCTGGAAGGTGGTATCCTCAGGCATCTACGAGCAGTACTTC

clone size: .
J gene: TRBJ1-1
V gene: TRBV4-1
D gene: .
CDR3 protein: CASSLGVEAFF
CDR3 DNA: TGCGCCAGCAGTCTGGGAGTTGAAGCTTTCTTT

clone size: .
J gene: TRBJ2-1
V gene: TRBV15
D gene: TRBD2
CDR3 protein: CATSSRLAGDSEQFF
CDR3 DNA: TGTGCCACCAGCAGTCGGCTAGCGGGGGACAGTGAGCAGTTCTTC

clone size: .
J gene: TRBJ2-1
V gene: TRBV6-5
D gene: TRBD2
CDR3 protein: CASTYPGGNNEQFF
CDR3 DNA: TGTGCCAGCACCTACCCGGGGGGAAACAATGAGCAGTTCTTC

clone size: .
J gene: TRBJ1-1
V gene: TRBV18
D gene: .
CDR3 protein: CASSPEIAATNTEAFF
CDR3 DNA: TGTGCCAGCTCACCAGAGATAGCAGCTACGAACACTGAAGCTTTCTTT

clone size: .
J gene: TRBJ2-3
V gene: TRBV10-3
D gene: .
CDR3 protein: CAISKNREVSTDTQYF
CDR3 DNA: TGTGCCATCAGTAAAAACAGGGAAGTTAGCACAGATACGCAGTATTTT

clone size: .
J gene: TRBJ1-1
V gene: TRBV7-9
D gene: .
CDR3 protein: CASSFGLRENEAFF
CDR3 DNA: TGTGCCAGCAGCTTTGGGCTGCGGGAGAATGAAGCTTTCTTT

clone size: .
J gene: TRBJ1-3
V gene: TRBV6-2/TRBV6-3
D gene: .
CDR3 protein: CASSYPGGLRSGNTIYF
CDR3 DNA: TGTGCCAGCAGTTACCCGGGAGGATTAAGGTCTGGAAACACCATATATTTT

clone size: .
J gene: TRBJ2-1
V gene: TRBV6-6
D gene: TRBD2
CDR3 protein: CASSRTGLAGRGEQFF
CDR3 DNA: TGTGCCAGCAGTCGAACCGGCCTAGCGGGGAGGGGTGAGCAGTTCTTC

clone size: once
J gene: TRBJ2-5
V gene: TRBV3-1/TRBV3-2
D gene: TRBD2
CDR3 protein: CASSQSGLAEETQYF
CDR3 DNA: TGTGCCAGCAGCCAGTCGGGACTAGCGGAAGAGACCCAGTACTTC

clone size: .
J gene: TRBJ1-1
V gene: TRBV5-1
D gene: .
CDR3 protein: CASSLQENTEAFF
CDR3 DNA: TGCGCCAGCAGCTTACAGGAGAACACTGAAGCTTTCTTT

clone size: once
J gene: TRBJ1-4
V gene: TRBV18
D gene: .
CDR3 protein: CASSPQRNEKLFF
CDR3 DNA: TGTGCCAGCTCACCCCAGCGTAATGAAAAACTGTTTTTT

clone size: .
J gene: TRBJ1-1
V gene: TRBV4-1
D gene: .
CDR3 protein: CASSQVDRNTEAFF
CDR3 DNA: TGCGCCAGCAGCCAAGTTGATAGAAACACTGAAGCTTTCTTT

clone size: .
J gene: TRBJ2-2
V gene: TRBV9
D gene: .
CDR3 protein: CASRGAVNTGELFF
CDR3 DNA: TGTGCCAGCAGGGGAGCGGTGAACACCGGGGAGCTGTTTTTT

clone size: .
J gene: TRBJ2-3
V gene: TRBV19
D gene: TRBD2
CDR3 protein: CASSEGLRVQYF
CDR3 DNA: TGTGCCAGTAGCGAGGGACTACGCGTGCAGTATTTT

clone size: .
J gene: TRBJ1-2
V gene: TRBV19
D gene: TRBD1
CDR3 protein: CASNDRDSGYTF
CDR3 DNA: TGTGCCAGTAATGACCGGGACAGCGGCTACACCTTC

clone size: .
J gene: TRBJ2-1
V gene: TRBV3-1/TRBV3-2
D gene: .
CDR3 protein: CASSQGDLTNNEQFF
CDR3 DNA: TGTGCCAGCAGCCAAGGGGACTTAACAAACAATGAGCAGTTCTTC

clone size: .
J gene: TRBJ1-5
V gene: TRBV5-6
D gene: TRBD1
CDR3 protein: CASSSGQGNQPQHF
CDR3 DNA: TGTGCCAGCAGCTCGGGACAGGGGAATCAGCCCCAGCATTTT

clone size: .
J gene: TRBJ1-1
V gene: TRBV19
D gene: .
CDR3 protein: CASSQGFTEAFF
CDR3 DNA: TGTGCCAGTAGTCAGGGGTTCACTGAAGCTTTCTTT

clone size: .
J gene: TRBJ1-2
V gene: TRBV27
D gene: .
CDR3 protein: CASSFGSGEGYTF
CDR3 DNA: TGTGCCAGCAGTTTTGGTTCAGGGGAAGGCTACACCTTC

clone size: .
J gene: TRBJ1-5
V gene: TRBV10-3
D gene: TRBD1
CDR3 protein: CAGGTGDSNQPQHF
CDR3 DNA: TGTGCCGGAGGGACAGGGGATAGCAATCAGCCCCAGCATTTT

clone size: .
J gene: TRBJ2-1
V gene: TRBV30
D gene: TRBD2
CDR3 protein: CAWSVGLAGGNEQFF
CDR3 DNA: TGTGCCTGGAGTGTGGGGCTAGCGGGGGGGAATGAGCAGTTCTTC

clone size: .
J gene: TRBJ2-7
V gene: TRBV27
D gene: .
CDR3 protein: CASSLSSFYEQYF
CDR3 DNA: TGTGCCAGCAGTTTATCTAGTTTTTACGAGCAGTACTTC

clone size: few
J gene: TRBJ2-7
V gene: TRBV5-1
D gene: .
CDR3 protein: CASSLGGLSEQYF
CDR3 DNA: TGCGCCAGCAGCTTGGGAGGTCTTAGCGAGCAGTACTTC

clone size: .
J gene: TRBJ2-6
V gene: TRBV5-8
D gene: .
CDR3 protein: CASSLARSGANVLTF
CDR3 DNA: TGTGCCAGCAGCTTGGCCAGGTCCGGGGCCAACGTCCTGACTTTC

clone size: few
J gene: TRBJ2-1
V gene: TRBV7-9
D gene: TRBD1
CDR3 protein: CASSDPLITGTGIYNEQFF
CDR3 DNA: TGTGCCAGCAGCGACCCCTTAATAACCGGGACAGGGATTTACAATGAGCAGTTCTTC

clone size: .
J gene: TRBJ2-1
V gene: TRBV6-5
D gene: TRBD1
CDR3 protein: CASSVDRGPYNEQFF
CDR3 DNA: TGTGCCAGCAGCGTCGACAGGGGACCCTACAATGAGCAGTTCTTC

clone size: .
J gene: TRBJ2-7
V gene: TRBV5-1
D gene: .
CDR3 protein: CASRMTGDEQYF
CDR3 DNA: TGCGCCAGCAGAATGACGGGGGACGAGCAGTACTTC